This TCR beta chain was obtained from a study of graft-versus-host responses after intestinal transplantation. Study-level results: Analysis identified GvH clones in recipient marrow, with some appearing first in ileum or blood. Early post-transplant falls in HvG clones accompanied the peak levels of circulating GvH clones. Graft-versus-host to host-versus-graft clonal ratios in allografts were high in patients with graft-donor T cell macrochimerism.

The CDR3 is 14 amino acids. In germline, CDR1 is ENHRY, CDR2 SYGVKD. Trimming removed 3 bases from V and 4 bases from J, with 10 bases in between. Sequencing was performed with immunoSEQ multiplex PCR; in TCRdb, only in-frame clones are kept and a portion is missing. The sample has around 13,000 clones, 84% seen once. Note on this clone: Its target is not known.

Here the sequenced sample was PBMCs, taken after intestinal transplantation. This sequence was found in a human patient who received an intestinal transplant, so some T cells may come from the graft donor. This sequence joins TRBV10-3 and TRBJ1-3; D is uncertain. Here the CDR3 DNA reads TGTGCCATCAGTGATCCGGAAAGGGGAAACACCATATATTTT. Its protein product is CAISDPERGNTIYF.